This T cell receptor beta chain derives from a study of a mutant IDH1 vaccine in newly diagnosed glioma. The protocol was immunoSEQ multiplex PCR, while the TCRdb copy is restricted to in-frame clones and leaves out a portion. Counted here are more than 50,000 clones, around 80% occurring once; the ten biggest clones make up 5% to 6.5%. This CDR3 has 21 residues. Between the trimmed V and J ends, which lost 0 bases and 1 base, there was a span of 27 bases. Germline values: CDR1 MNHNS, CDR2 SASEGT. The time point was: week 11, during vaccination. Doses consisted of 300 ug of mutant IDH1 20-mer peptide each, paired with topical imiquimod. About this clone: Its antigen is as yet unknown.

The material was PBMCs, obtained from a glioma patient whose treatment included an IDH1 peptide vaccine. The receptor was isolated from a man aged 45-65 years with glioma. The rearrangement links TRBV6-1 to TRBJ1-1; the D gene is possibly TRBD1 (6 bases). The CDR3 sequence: CASSEAGRQGGRNKPNTEAFF. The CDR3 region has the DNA TGTGCCAGCAGTGAAGCGGGTCGTCAAGGGGGACGGAATAAACCGAACACTGAAGCTTTCTTT.